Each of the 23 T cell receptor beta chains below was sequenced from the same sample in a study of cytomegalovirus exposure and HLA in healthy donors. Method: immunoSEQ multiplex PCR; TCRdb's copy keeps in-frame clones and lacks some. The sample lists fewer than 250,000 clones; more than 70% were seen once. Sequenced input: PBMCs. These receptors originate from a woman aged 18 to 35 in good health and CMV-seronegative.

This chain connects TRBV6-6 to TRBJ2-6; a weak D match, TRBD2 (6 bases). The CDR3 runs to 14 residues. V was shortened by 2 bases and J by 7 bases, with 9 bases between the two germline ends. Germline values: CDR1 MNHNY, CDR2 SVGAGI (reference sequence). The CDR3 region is CASSYPAGANVLTF. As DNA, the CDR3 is TGTGCCAGCAGTTACCCCGCGGGAGCCAACGTCCTGACTTTC.

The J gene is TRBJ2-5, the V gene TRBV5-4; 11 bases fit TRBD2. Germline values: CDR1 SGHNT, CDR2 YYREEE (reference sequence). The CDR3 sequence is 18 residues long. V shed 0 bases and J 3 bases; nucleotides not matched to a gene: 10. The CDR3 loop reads CASSLAPSGRRGKETQYF. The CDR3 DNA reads TGTGCCAGCAGCTTGGCGCCTAGCGGGAGGCGCGGTAAAGAGACCCAGTACTTC.

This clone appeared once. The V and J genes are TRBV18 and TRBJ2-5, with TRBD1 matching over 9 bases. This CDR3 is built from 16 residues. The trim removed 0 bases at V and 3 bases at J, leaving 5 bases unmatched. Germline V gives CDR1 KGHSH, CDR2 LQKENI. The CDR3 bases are TGTGCCAGCTCACCACCGACAGGGGGAATGGAAGAGACCCAGTACTTC. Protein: CASSPPTGGMEETQYF. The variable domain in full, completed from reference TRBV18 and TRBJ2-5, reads NAGVMQNPRHLVRRRGQEARLRCSPMKGHSHVYWYRQLPEEGLKFMVYLQKENIIDESGMPKERFSAEFPKEGPSILRIQQVVRGDSAAYFCASSPPTGGMEETQYFGPGTRLLVL.

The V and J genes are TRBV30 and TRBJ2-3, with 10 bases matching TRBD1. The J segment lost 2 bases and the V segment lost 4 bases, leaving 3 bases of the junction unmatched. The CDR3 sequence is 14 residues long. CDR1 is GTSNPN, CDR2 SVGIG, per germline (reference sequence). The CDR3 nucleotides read TGTGCCTGGAACCGACAGGGGGCCACAGATACGCAGTATTTT. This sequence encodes CAWNRQGATDTQYF. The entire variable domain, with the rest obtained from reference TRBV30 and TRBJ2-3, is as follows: SQTIHQWPATLVQPVGSPLSLECTVEGTSNPNLYWYRQAAGRGLQLLFYSVGIGQISSEVPQNLSASRPQDRQFILSSKKLLLSDSGFYLCAWNRQGATDTQYFGPGTRLTVL.

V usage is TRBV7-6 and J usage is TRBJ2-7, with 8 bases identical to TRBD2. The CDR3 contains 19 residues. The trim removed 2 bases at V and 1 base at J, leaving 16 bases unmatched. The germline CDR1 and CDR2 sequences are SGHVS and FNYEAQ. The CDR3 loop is CASSLSFAGGLSLSYEQYF. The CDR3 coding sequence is TGTGCCAGCAGCTTATCATTCGCGGGAGGTTTAAGTCTTTCCTACGAGCAGTACTTC. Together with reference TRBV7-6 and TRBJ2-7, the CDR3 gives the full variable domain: GAGVSQSPRYKVTKRGQDVALRCDPISGHVSLYWYRQALGQGPEFLTYFNYEAQQDKSGLPNDRFSAERPEGSISTLTIQRTEQRDSAMYRCASSLSFAGGLSLSYEQYFGPGTRLTVT.

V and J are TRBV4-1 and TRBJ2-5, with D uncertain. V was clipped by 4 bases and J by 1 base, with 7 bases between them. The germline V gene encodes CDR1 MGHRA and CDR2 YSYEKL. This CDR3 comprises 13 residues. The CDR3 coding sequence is TGCGCCAGCAGCCCTCCCCCCCAAGAGACCCAGTACTTC. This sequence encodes CASSPPPQETQYF.

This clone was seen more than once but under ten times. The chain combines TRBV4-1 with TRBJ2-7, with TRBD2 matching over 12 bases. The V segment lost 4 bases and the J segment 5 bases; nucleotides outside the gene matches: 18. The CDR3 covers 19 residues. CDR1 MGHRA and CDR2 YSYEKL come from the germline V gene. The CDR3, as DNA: TGCGCCAGCAGCCCAACCCCCCTAGCGGGGGGGCGGTTCAGCAACGAGCAGTACTTC. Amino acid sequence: CASSPTPLAGGRFSNEQYF.

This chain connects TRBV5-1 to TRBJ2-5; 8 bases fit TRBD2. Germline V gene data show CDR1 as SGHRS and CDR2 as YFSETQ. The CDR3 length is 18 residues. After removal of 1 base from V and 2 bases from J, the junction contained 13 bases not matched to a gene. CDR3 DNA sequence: TGCGCCAGCAGCTTGAAGGGTCGGGATAGCGGGGTTCAAGAGACCCAGTACTTC. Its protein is CASSLKGRDSGVQETQYF. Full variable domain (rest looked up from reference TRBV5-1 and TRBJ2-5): KAGVTQTPRYLIKTRGQQVTLSCSPISGHRSVSWYQQTPGQGLQFLFEYFSETQRNKGNFPGRFSGRQFSNSRSEMNVSTLELGDSALYLCASSLKGRDSGVQETQYFGPGTRLLVL.

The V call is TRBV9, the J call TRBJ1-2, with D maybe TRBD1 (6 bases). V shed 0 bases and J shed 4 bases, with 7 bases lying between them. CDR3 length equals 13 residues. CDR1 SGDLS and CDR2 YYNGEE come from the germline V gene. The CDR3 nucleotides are TGTGCCAGCAGCGTAGTGACAGGCTATGGCTACACCTTC. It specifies CASSVVTGYGYTF.

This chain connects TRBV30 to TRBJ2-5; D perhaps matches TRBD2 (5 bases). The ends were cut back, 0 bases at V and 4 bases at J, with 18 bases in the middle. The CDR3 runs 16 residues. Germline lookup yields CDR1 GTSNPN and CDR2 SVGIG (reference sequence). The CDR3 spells CAWSVRSGLVRETQYF. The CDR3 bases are TGTGCCTGGAGTGTACGGTCAGGACTCGTGCGAGAGACCCAGTACTTC.

As DNA, the CDR3 is TGTGCCAGCAGCTTCGACCCTGGGGAGGTCTCTACCTATGGCTACACCTTC. Protein product: CASSFDPGEVSTYGYTF. The rearrangement links TRBV11-2 to TRBJ1-2; D call uncertain. The CDR3 is 17 residues long. The V end lost 3 bases, the J end lost 4 bases, and 21 bases lay between the germline ends. Per the germline V gene, CDR1 is SGHAT and CDR2 is FQNNGV.

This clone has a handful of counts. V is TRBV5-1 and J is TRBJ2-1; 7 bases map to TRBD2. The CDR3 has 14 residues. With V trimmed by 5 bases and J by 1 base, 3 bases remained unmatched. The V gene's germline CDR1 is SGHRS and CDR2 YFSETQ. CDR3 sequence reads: CASSTGGSYNEQFF. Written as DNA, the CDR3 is TGCGCCAGCAGTACGGGGGGTTCCTACAATGAGCAGTTCTTC.

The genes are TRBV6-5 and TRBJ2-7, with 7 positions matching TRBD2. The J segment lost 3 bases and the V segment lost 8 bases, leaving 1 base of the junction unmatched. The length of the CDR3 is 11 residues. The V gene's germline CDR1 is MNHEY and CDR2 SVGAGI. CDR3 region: CASRGVYEQYF. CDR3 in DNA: TGTGCCAGCCGGGGGGTCTACGAGCAGTACTTC.

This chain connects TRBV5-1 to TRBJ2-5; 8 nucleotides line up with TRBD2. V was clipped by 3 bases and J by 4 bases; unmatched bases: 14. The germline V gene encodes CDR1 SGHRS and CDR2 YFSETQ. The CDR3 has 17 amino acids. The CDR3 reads CASSSLRGGTRGETQYF. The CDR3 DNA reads TGCGCCAGCAGCTCCCTCCGGGGGGGGACAAGGGGAGAGACCCAGTACTTC.

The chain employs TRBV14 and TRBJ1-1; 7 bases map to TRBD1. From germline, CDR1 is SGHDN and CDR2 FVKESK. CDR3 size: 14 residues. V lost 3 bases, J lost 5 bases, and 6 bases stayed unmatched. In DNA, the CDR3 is TGTGCCAGCAGCCATGGCCGACAGGGAACTGAAGCTTTCTTT. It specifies CASSHGRQGTEAFF.

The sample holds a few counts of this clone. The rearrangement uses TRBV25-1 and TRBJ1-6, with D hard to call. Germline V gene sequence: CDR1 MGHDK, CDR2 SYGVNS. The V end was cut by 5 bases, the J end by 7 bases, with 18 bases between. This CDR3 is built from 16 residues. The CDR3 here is CASSSSAGRWNSPLHF. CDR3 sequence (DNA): TGTGCCAGCAGTTCATCGGCCGGGAGGTGGAATTCACCCCTCCACTTT.

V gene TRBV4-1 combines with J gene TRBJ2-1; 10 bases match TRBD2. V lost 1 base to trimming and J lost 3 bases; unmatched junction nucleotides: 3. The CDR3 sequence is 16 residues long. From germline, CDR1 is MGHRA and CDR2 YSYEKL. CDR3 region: CASSQVLAGIYNEQFF. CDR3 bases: TGCGCCAGCAGCCAAGTACTAGCGGGGATCTACAATGAGCAGTTCTTC.

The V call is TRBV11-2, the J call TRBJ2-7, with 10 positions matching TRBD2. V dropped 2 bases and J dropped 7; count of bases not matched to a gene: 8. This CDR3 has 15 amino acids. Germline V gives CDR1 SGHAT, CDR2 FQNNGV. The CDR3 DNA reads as TGTGCCAGCAGCTTATCGGCTAGCGGGAGTAGAGAGCAGTACTTC. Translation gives CASSLSASGSREQYF.

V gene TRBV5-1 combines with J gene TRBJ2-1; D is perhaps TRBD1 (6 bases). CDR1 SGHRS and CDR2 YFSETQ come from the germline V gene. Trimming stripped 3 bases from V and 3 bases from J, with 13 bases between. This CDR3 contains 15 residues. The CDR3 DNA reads TGCGCCAGCAGCTACGGGACACAAAGCTACAATGAGCAGTTCTTC. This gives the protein CASSYGTQSYNEQFF. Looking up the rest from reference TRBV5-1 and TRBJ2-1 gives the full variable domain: KAGVTQTPRYLIKTRGQQVTLSCSPISGHRSVSWYQQTPGQGLQFLFEYFSETQRNKGNFPGRFSGRQFSNSRSEMNVSTLELGDSALYLCASSYGTQSYNEQFFGPGTRLTVL.

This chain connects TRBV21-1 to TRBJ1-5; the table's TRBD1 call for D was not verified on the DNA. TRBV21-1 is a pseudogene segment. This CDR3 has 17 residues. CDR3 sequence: CASSKAGTGGSNQPQHF. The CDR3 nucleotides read TGTGCCAGCAGCAAAGCGGGGACAGGGGGTAGCAATCAGCCCCAGCATTTT.

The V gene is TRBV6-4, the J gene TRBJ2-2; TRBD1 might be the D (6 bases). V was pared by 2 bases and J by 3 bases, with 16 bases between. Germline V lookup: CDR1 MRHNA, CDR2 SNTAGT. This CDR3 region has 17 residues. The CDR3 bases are TGTGCCAGCAGTGACCATAGCGCCCAGGGGTACACCGGGGAGCTGTTTTTT. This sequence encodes CASSDHSAQGYTGELFF.

The CDR3 sequence is CASSDRGLYNEQFF. The CDR3 nucleotides are TGTGCCAGCAGCGACAGGGGGCTGTACAATGAGCAGTTCTTC. The chain is built from TRBV2 and TRBJ2-1, with TRBD1 identical over 10 bases. The CDR3 is 14 amino acids. J lost 4 bases, V lost 6 bases, and 3 bases had no gene match. Germline CDR1 is SNHLY and CDR2 is FYNNEI.

The CDR3 reads CASSLGPTFQGKGNTIYF. In nucleotides, the CDR3 is TGCGCCAGCAGCTTGGGGCCCACGTTCCAGGGTAAAGGAAACACCATATATTTT. This sequence joins TRBV5-1 and TRBJ1-3, with D perhaps TRBD1 (5 bases). CDR1 SGHRS and CDR2 YFSETQ come from the germline V gene. V was shortened by 0 bases and J by 4 bases, with 20 bases between the two germline ends. The CDR3 runs 18 residues. Complete variable domain (other parts from reference TRBV5-1 and TRBJ1-3): KAGVTQTPRYLIKTRGQQVTLSCSPISGHRSVSWYQQTPGQGLQFLFEYFSETQRNKGNFPGRFSGRQFSNSRSEMNVSTLELGDSALYLCASSLGPTFQGKGNTIYFGEGSWLTVV.